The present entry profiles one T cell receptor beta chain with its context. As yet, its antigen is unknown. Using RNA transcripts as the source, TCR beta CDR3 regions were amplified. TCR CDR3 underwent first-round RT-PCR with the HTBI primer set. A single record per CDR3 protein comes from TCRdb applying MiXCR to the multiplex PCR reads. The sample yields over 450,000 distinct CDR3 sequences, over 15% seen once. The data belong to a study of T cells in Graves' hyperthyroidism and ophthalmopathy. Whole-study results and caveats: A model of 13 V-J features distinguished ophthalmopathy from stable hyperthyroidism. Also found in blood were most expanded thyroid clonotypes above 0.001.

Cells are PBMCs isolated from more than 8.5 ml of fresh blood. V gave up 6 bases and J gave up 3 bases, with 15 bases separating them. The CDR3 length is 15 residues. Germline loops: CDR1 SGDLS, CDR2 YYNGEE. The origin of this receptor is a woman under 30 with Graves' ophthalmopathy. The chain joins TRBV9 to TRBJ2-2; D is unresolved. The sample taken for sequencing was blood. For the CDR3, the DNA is TGTGCCAGCACACAAAGGTCGCTCCACACCGGGGAGCTGTTTTTT. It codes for CASTQRSLHTGELFF.